This T cell receptor (beta chain) was profiled in a study of control samples from healthy donors and cancer patients. The data were produced by immunoSEQ multiplex PCR, yet TCRdb's version contains in-frame clones alone and is incomplete. Seen here are about 120,000 clones, roughly 93% observed once, and the top ten hold about 2.8%. The CDR3 loop spans 20 amino acids. Germline values: CDR1 MGHRA, CDR2 YSYEKL. The ends lost 0 bases at V and 1 base at J; junction bases unmatched: 11. This chain links TRBV4-1 with TRBJ1-6, with TRBD1 matching 8 bases. Sequenced material: blood. This receptor was taken from a man aged 30 to 45 in good health. CDR3 nucleotides: TGCGCCAGCAGCCAAGATTGGGGACAGGACTTAGGATCCTATAATTCACCCCTCCACTTT. This translates into CASSQDWGQDLGSYNSPLHF.